The clone carrying this T cell receptor beta chain was seen a handful of times. These data are taken from a study of identifying expanded T cells in peripheral blood. The data were produced by immunoSEQ multiplex PCR, yet TCRdb's version contains in-frame clones alone and is incomplete. Among around 130,000 clones listed, 65% to 90% were seen once. V lost 5 bases to trimming and J lost 3 bases; unmatched junction nucleotides: 11. Germline V lookup: CDR1 SGHAT, CDR2 FQNNGV. The CDR3 spans 16 residues. Healthy donors had no documented immune events, such as infections, while sampled. The TCR comes from a person between 18 and 75 years old in good health. The V gene is TRBV11-2, the J gene TRBJ2-7; 9 bases align to TRBD2. Material for sequencing was blood. For the CDR3, the DNA is TGTGCCAGCAGCCTGGCCGCGGGAGGGCCTATCTACGAGCAGTACTTC. Its translation: CASSLAAGGPIYEQYF.